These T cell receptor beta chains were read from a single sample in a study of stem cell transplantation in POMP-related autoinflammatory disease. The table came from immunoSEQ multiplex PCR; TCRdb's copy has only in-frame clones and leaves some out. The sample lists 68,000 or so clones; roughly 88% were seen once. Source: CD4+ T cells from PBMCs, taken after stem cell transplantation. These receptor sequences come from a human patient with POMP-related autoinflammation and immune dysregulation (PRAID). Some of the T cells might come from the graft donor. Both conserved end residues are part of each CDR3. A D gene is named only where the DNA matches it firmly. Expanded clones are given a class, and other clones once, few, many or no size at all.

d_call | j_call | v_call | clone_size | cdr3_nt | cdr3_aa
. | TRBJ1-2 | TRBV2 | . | TGTGCCAGCAGTACCGGGACGGTCTATGGCTACACCTTC | CASSTGTVYGYTF
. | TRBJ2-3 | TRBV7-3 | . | TGTGCCAGCAGCTTGGGCAGGATCACAGATACGCAGTATTTT | CASSLGRITDTQYF
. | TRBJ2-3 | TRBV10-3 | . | TGTGCCATCAGTGAGGGGAAAGCAGATACGCAGTATTTT | CAISEGKADTQYF
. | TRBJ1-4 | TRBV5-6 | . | TGTGCCAGCAGCTCAAGGGTGGGTCGAAATGAAAAACTGTTTTTT | CASSSRVGRNEKLFF
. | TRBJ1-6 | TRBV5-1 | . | TGCGCCAGCAGCCGCCGCTGGGGGGCAGCTTCACCCCTCCACTTT | CASSRRWGAASPLHF
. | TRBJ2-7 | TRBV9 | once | TGTGCCAGCAGCCCCAATTTGAGCTCCTACGAGCAGTACTTC | CASSPNLSSYEQYF
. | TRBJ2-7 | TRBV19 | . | TGTGCCAGTAGACCGGACCGGAGCTCCTACGAGCAGTACTTC | CASRPDRSSYEQYF
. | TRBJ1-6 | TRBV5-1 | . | TGCGCCAGCAGCTTGAATCTAGGGGGGCATTCACCCCTCCACTTT | CASSLNLGGHSPLHF
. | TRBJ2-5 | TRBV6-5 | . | TGTGCCAGCAGTCCCGAGGGGCTAGAGACCCAGTACTTC | CASSPEGLETQYF
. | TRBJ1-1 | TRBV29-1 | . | TGCAGCGTTGTTCTACAGAAGTGGGGGACTGCTGAAGCTTTCTTT | CSVVLQKWGTAEAFF